One sample yielded the 24 T cell receptor beta chains listed below, sequenced in a study of Ad26.COV2.S vaccination and SARS-CoV-2 variants. Generated by immunoSEQ multiplex PCR, the TCRdb table keeps only in-frame clones and is missing some. The sample yields hundreds of thousands of clones, around 90% seen once. Documented treatment: roughly 20 received Ad26.COV2.S at low or high dose, single or two shots; roughly five received placebo; per-sample allocation not given. Sample collection was performed on day 63 after the first vaccine or placebo injection. The starting material was peripheral blood, obtained in a trial of Ad26.COV2.S vaccine versus placebo. The receptor set was obtained from a person between 18 and 60 years old who received the Ad26.COV2.S COVID-19 vaccine or a placebo.

The chain links TRBV5-5 to TRBJ1-1; D is perhaps TRBD1 (5 bases). Trimming took 10 bases from V and 2 from J, leaving 21 bases between them. This CDR3 comprises 15 residues. In germline, CDR1 is SGHKS, CDR2 YYEKEE (reference sequence). CDR3 loop: CAWSDPTRVNTEAFF. The CDR3 DNA is TGTGCCTGGTCCGATCCGACCAGGGTAAACACTGAAGCTTTCTTT.

Concerning this clone: The same CDR3 arises from other DNA sequences in this sample as well. The gene calls are TRBV27 and TRBJ2-7; D unresolved. Germline-derived CDR1 and CDR2 are MNHEY and SMNVEV (reference sequence). This CDR3 region has 11 residues. V was cut by 3 bases and J by 4 bases, with 4 bases left in between. The CDR3 sequence is CASSFGYEQYF. DNA of the CDR3: TGTGCCAGCAGTTTCGGTTACGAGCAGTACTTC.

CDR3 region: CASSVDGRPPDTQYF. The CDR3, as DNA: TGTGCCAGCAGCGTGGACGGGAGGCCCCCAGATACGCAGTATTTT. The chain joins TRBV9 to TRBJ2-3; 7 positions agree with TRBD2. V dropped 2 bases and J dropped 4; count of bases not matched to a gene: 7. This CDR3 has 15 residues. In germline, CDR1 is SGDLS, CDR2 YYNGEE. The full variable domain, its missing parts supplied by reference TRBV9 and TRBJ2-3, is DSGVTQTPKHLITATGQRVTLRCSPRSGDLSVYWYQQSLDQGLQFLIQYYNGEERAKGNILERFSAQQFPDLHSELNLSSLELGDSALYFCASSVDGRPPDTQYFGPGTRLTVL.

The chain employs TRBV5-4 and TRBJ2-5, with D possibly matching TRBD2 (6 bases). This CDR3 is 14 amino acids long. CDR1 SGHNT and CDR2 YYREEE come from the germline V gene (reference sequence). V was trimmed by 3 bases and J by 5 bases, leaving 14 bases between them. CDR3 region: CASSSRRAGETQYF. The CDR3 DNA follows: TGTGCCAGCAGCTCCCGGAGGGCCGGGGAGACCCAGTACTTC.

Written as DNA, the CDR3 is TGTGCCAGCAGCTTAGGGGCGGGGGTAGCCGGGGAGCTGTTTTTT. Protein product: CASSLGAGVAGELFF. This chain joins TRBV7-6 and TRBJ2-2, with TRBD2 identical over 7 bases. Trimming removed 1 base from V and 6 bases from J; junction bases left unmatched: 5. This CDR3 has 15 amino acids. The V gene's germline CDR1 is SGHVS and CDR2 FNYEAQ.

This chain uses TRBV28 with TRBJ1-2; tentatively, D is TRBD1 (6 bases). CDR3 length: 13 amino acids. V lost 6 bases and J 4 bases, leaving 12 bases between the germline ends. Germline V gene lookup returns CDR1 MDHEN and CDR2 SYDVKM. The CDR3 DNA sequence: TGTGCCAGCAGATCAGGGGTTATCTATGGCTACACCTTC. Its protein is CASRSGVIYGYTF.

The rearrangement joins TRBV30 to TRBJ2-2; D could derive from TRBD1 or TRBD2 (5 bases each). CDR3 length equals 12 residues. The germline V gene has CDR1 GTSNPN and CDR2 SVGIG (reference sequence). V was cut by 3 bases and J by 6 bases, with 8 bases left in between. The CDR3 DNA reads TGTGCCTGGAGGGGGGTAGCCGGGGAGCTGTTTTTT. Its protein is CAWRGVAGELFF.

The rearrangement links TRBV15 to TRBJ2-2; the D is unclear. Per the germline V gene, CDR1 is LNHNV and CDR2 is YYDKDF (reference sequence). The CDR3 runs to 16 residues. Trimming pared 3 bases from V and 7 bases from J, leaving 18 bases between. The CDR3 coding sequence is TGTGCCACCAGCAGTTACCGCCCAGGATGGGGCGGGGAGCTGTTTTTT. It yields the protein CATSSYRPGWGGELFF.

The chain has TRBV9 and TRBJ2-3; weak D call: TRBD2 (7 bases). Trimming shortened V by 2 bases and J by 1 base, and 11 bases separated the two germline ends. The CDR3 has 15 amino acids. Per germline, CDR1 SGDLS and CDR2 YYNGEE. CDR3 loop: CASSVGGLGTDTQYF. The DNA for the CDR3 is TGTGCCAGCAGCGTCGGGGGGCTTGGCACAGATACGCAGTATTTT.

The V and J genes are TRBV19 and TRBJ2-1; tentative D call: TRBD2 (6 bases). CDR3 length: 16 amino acids. Germline V gene lookup returns CDR1 LNHDA and CDR2 SQIVND (reference sequence). Between the trimmed V and J ends, which lost 1 base and 3 bases, there was a span of 13 bases. The CDR3 spells CASSIAAGNNYNEQFF. CDR3 DNA: TGTGCCAGTAGTATAGCAGCGGGCAATAACTACAATGAGCAGTTCTTC.

The V gene is TRBV6-5, the J gene TRBJ2-7; 9 nucleotides agree with TRBD2. The CDR3 spans 15 residues. Germline trimming cut 7 bases from V and 4 bases from J; bases unmatched to any gene: 11. From germline, CDR1 is MNHEY and CDR2 SVGAGI. The DNA of the CDR3 is TGTGCCAGCAAAGAAGGGCGGGAGGGCCGTTACGAGCAGTACTTC. This encodes CASKEGREGRYEQYF.

This chain joins TRBV7-2 and TRBJ1-2; D not certain. Between the trimmed V and J ends, which lost 5 bases and 5 bases, there was a span of 12 bases. The CDR3 covers 13 residues. Germline V gene data show CDR1 as SGHTA and CDR2 as FQGNSA. The CDR3: CASSGEGGYGYTF. In nucleotides, the CDR3 is TGTGCCAGCAGCGGGGAGGGCGGTTATGGCTACACCTTC.

The chain links TRBV11-2 to TRBJ2-7; D is possibly TRBD1 or TRBD2 (7 bases each). Trimming cost V 5 bases and J 5 bases, with 16 bases left between them. The V gene's germline CDR1 is SGHAT and CDR2 FQNNGV. This CDR3 region has 14 residues. CDR3 DNA sequence: TGTGCCAGCAGCCCGTGGGGAGGGGGCAACGAGCAGTACTTC. Translated, it gives CASSPWGGGNEQYF.

The chain combines TRBV27 with TRBJ2-1; 8 nucleotides align to TRBD2. The CDR3 totals 14 residues. The germline gives CDR1 MNHEY, CDR2 SMNVEV (reference sequence). After removal of 7 bases from V and 5 bases from J, the junction contained 7 bases not matched to a gene. CDR3: CASKKAGAHNEQFF. The CDR3 coding sequence is TGTGCCAGCAAGAAAGCGGGAGCCCACAATGAGCAGTTCTTC.

There are a few counts of this clone. The chain employs TRBV18 and TRBJ2-2; 8 nucleotides agree with TRBD1. V lost 6 bases and J lost 4; bases outside the gene matches: 7. CDR3 length: 15 amino acids. Germline CDR1 is KGHSH and CDR2 is LQKENI. The CDR3 spells CASSRGQGGTGELFF. The DNA for the CDR3 is TGTGCCAGCTCCCGTGGACAGGGAGGCACCGGGGAGCTGTTTTTT.

The J gene is TRBJ1-3, the V gene TRBV6-1, with no clear D. Germline CDR1 MNHNS, CDR2 SASEGT. Trimming took off 3 bases at V and 8 bases at J, with 14 bases between the two ends. The CDR3 loop spans 14 amino acids. In DNA form, the CDR3 reads TGTGCCAGCAGTGAGTGGCGGCCCGGGGACACCATATATTTT. Protein product: CASSEWRPGDTIYF.

This chain connects TRBV11-2 to TRBJ2-1; 10 nucleotides align to TRBD2. Germline CDR1 SGHAT, CDR2 FQNNGV. The length of the CDR3 is 19 residues. V dropped 5 bases and J dropped 0; count of bases not matched to a gene: 13. The CDR3: CASSPLLAGALDSYNEQFF. The CDR3 DNA sequence: TGTGCCAGCAGCCCTTTGCTAGCGGGAGCCCTAGACTCCTACAATGAGCAGTTCTTC.

The rearrangement uses TRBV12-3 or TRBV12-4 and TRBJ2-7; D is perhaps TRBD2 (6 bases). The CDR3 is 13 amino acids. The ends were cut back, 4 bases at V and 6 bases at J, with 13 bases in the middle. The CDR3 is CASSSKWGGEQYF. The DNA of the CDR3 is TGTGCCAGCAGTTCAAAATGGGGAGGCGAGCAGTACTTC.

CDR3 residues: CASSLYRDRGLETQYF. CDR3 sequence (DNA): TGTGCCAGCAGCCTCTACCGGGACAGGGGGCTAGAGACCCAGTACTTC. This sequence joins TRBV11-2 and TRBJ2-5; 12 bases are shared with TRBD1. The length of the CDR3 is 16 residues. In germline, CDR1 is SGHAT, CDR2 FQNNGV. V lost 5 bases and J lost 4; bases outside the gene matches: 8.

The V call is TRBV6-6, the J call TRBJ2-7; TRBD1 agrees at 7 bases. Germline V gene sequence: CDR1 MNHNY, CDR2 SVGAGI (reference sequence). The CDR3 loop spans 14 amino acids. J was trimmed by 3 bases and V by 6 bases; bases with no gene match: 8. CDR3 protein: CASSFWDRYYEQYF. For the CDR3, the DNA is TGTGCCAGCAGCTTCTGGGACAGATACTACGAGCAGTACTTC.

The genes are TRBV9 and TRBJ2-3, with 9 bases lining up with TRBD1. The germline gives CDR1 SGDLS, CDR2 YYNGEE. Trimming removed 3 bases from V and 3 bases from J; junction bases left unmatched: 5. The CDR3 is 15 residues long. The DNA of the CDR3 is TGTGCCAGCAGCGCCGACGGGACAGGGACAGATACGCAGTATTTT. Its translation is CASSADGTGTDTQYF.

The chain uses TRBV3-1 (or the pseudogene TRBV3-2) and TRBJ2-4, with TRBD1 as a possible D gene (6 bases). Germline V CDR1 and CDR2: LGHDT, YNNKEL (reference sequence). The CDR3 is 14 amino acids. V lost 4 bases and J 8 bases, leaving 15 bases between the germline ends. CDR3 region: CASSPLAGADIQYF. CDR3 coding DNA: TGTGCCAGCAGCCCCCTAGCAGGGGCGGACATTCAGTACTTC.

This clone was recorded once. The genes are TRBV28 and TRBJ1-2; the match to TRBD1 covers 9 bases. CDR1 and CDR2 from the germline V gene are MDHEN and SYDVKM. V shed 8 bases and J 6 bases; nucleotides not matched to a gene: 19. This CDR3 comprises 17 residues. The CDR3 bases are TGTGCCAGCGAACACGCCGCTCGGACCGGGACAGGGAATGGCTACACCTTC. This encodes CASEHAARTGTGNGYTF.

The V and J genes are TRBV30 and TRBJ1-4; 9 bases map to TRBD1. Germline-derived CDR1 and CDR2 are GTSNPN and SVGIG (reference sequence). The CDR3 is 16 amino acids. Trimming removed 2 bases from V and 7 bases from J; junction bases left unmatched: 11. The CDR3 protein is CAWSREDRGRGEKLFF. The DNA for the CDR3 is TGTGCCTGGAGTAGAGAGGACAGGGGCCGCGGTGAAAAACTGTTTTTT.